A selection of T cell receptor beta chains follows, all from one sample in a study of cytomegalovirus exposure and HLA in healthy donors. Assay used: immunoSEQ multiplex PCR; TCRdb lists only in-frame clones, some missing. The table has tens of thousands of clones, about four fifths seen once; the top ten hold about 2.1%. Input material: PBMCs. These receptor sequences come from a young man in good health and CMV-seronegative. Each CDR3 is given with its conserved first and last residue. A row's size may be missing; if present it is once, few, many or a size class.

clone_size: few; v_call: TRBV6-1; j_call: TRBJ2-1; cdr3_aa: CASSDAGRPEQFF
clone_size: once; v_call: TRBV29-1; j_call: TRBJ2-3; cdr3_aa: CSNHLGQGQVDTQYF
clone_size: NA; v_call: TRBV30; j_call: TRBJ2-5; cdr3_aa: CAWSGVSGREGPGETQYF
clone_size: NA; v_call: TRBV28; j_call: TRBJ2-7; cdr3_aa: CATFDREYEQYF
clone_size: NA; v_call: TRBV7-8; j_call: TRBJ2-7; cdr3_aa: CASSLGGSEQYF
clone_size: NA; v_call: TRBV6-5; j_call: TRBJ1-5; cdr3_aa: CASSTGTFQPQHF
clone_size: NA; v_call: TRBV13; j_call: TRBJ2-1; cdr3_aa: CASSYLGSDEQFF
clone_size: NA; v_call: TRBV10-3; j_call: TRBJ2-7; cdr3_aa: CAISDRGALEQYF
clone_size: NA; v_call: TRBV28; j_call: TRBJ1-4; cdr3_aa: CASSPPGLQEEKLFF
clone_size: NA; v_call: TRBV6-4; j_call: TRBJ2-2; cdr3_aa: CASRVSGATGELFF
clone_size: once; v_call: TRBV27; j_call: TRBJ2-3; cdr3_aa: CASLNRDSRGDTQYF
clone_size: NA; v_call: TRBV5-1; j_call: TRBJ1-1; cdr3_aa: CASSLEWQGNTEAFF
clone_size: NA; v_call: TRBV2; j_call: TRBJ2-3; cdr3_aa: CASSIEESADTQYF
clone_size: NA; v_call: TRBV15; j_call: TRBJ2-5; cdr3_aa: CATSREIRGRGETQYF
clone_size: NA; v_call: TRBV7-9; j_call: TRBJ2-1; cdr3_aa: CASSRPGEPFYNEQFF